The 23 T cell receptor beta chains below were found in one sample sequenced in a study of CD8+ T cells in alopecia areata. Collected material from alopecia areata patients comprised lesional scalp punch biopsies and peripheral blood. RNA was extracted and reverse transcribed into cDNA as the sequencing template. Data came from immunoSEQ multiplex PCR; TCRdb stores just in-frame clones and leaves some out. Among over 15,000 clones listed, 65% to 75% were seen once. Sequences were derived from skin, sampled at week 0. These receptors were taken from a human donor with alopecia areata.

This clone was recorded once. The chain has TRBV5-1 and TRBJ1-3; D is uncertain. Germline V gene data show CDR1 as SGHRS and CDR2 as YFSETQ. This CDR3 contains 14 residues. V was cut by 0 bases and J by 0 bases, with 4 bases left in between. CDR3 in DNA: TGCGCCAGCAGCTTGGACAGCTCTGGAAACACCATATATTTT. Its translation is CASSLDSSGNTIYF.

CDR3 in amino acids: CASSQTGNTEAFF. The CDR3 coding sequence is TGCGCCAGCAGCCAAACAGGGAACACTGAAGCTTTCTTT. The chain links TRBV4-3 to TRBJ1-1, with a weak D call TRBD1 (5 bases). The CDR3 loop spans 13 amino acids. Trimming removed 2 bases at V and 1 base at J, with 5 bases between. Germline CDR1 reads LGHNA; CDR2 reads YSLEER.

The chain joins TRBV9 to TRBJ2-7; 9 bases are a match to TRBD2. The germline CDR1 and CDR2 sequences are SGDLS and YYNGEE. The ends lost 3 bases at V and 5 bases at J; junction bases unmatched: 9. This CDR3 has 15 residues. As DNA, the CDR3 is TGTGCCAGCAGCGCCGGGACTAGCTGGTTAAACGAGCAGTACTTC. It specifies CASSAGTSWLNEQYF.

The gene calls are TRBV7-9 and TRBJ1-4, with D maybe TRBD1 (6 bases). Germline V gene sequence: CDR1 SEHNR, CDR2 FQNEAQ (reference sequence). The CDR3 extends over 14 amino acids. Trimming pared 4 bases from V and 0 bases from J, leaving 6 bases between. The CDR3 loop reads CASSWTATNEKLFF. CDR3 DNA sequence: TGTGCCAGCAGCTGGACAGCAACTAATGAAAAACTGTTTTTT.

This chain connects TRBV5-1 to TRBJ2-5; D tentatively fits TRBD1 or TRBD2 (5 bases each). Germline CDR1 reads SGHRS; CDR2 reads YFSETQ. V gave up 4 bases and J gave up 5 bases, with 9 bases separating them. The CDR3 runs to 12 residues. As DNA, the CDR3 is TGCGCCAGCAGCCAAGAGGGGGAGACCCAGTACTTC. Translated: CASSQEGETQYF.

The chain carries TRBV5-1 and TRBJ2-1, with D uncertain. The CDR3 has 13 amino acids. From germline, CDR1 is SGHRS and CDR2 YFSETQ. Between the trimmed V and J ends, which lost 4 bases and 4 bases, there was a span of 9 bases. For the CDR3, the DNA is TGCGCCAGCAGCATGGACCCATACAATGAGCAGTTCTTC. Protein: CASSMDPYNEQFF.

In the case of this clone: One junction end disagrees with the germline gene, perhaps due to a read error. This CDR3 reads CAISEPPGQGSYEQYF. CDR3 bases: TGTGCCATCAGTGAGCCCCCGGGACAGGGAAGCTACGAGCAGTACTTC. The chain links TRBV6-1 to TRBJ2-7, with TRBD1 matching 9 bases. The CDR3 runs 16 residues. Germline loops: CDR1 MNHNS, CDR2 SASEGT.

A word on this clone: Relative to the germline gene, one junction end is altered; a read error may explain this. J is TRBJ2-1 and V is TRBV7-9; D may be TRBD2 (6 bases). Germline CDR1 SEHNR, CDR2 FQNEAQ (reference sequence). This CDR3 spans 15 amino acids. CDR3 coding DNA: TGTGTCAGCAGCTCCGCCCAGCGGGTTTACAATGAGCAGTTCTTC. This encodes CVSSSAQRVYNEQFF.

The chain couples TRBV4-2 to TRBJ1-5, with D possibly matching TRBD1 (5 bases). Between the trimmed V and J ends, which lost 3 bases and 11 bases, there was a span of 14 bases. Germline CDR1 is LGHNA and CDR2 is YNFKEQ. This CDR3 spans 13 amino acids. The CDR3 region has the DNA TGTGCCAGCAGCCATGACACCCAAGGGGCCCAGCATTTT. This encodes CASSHDTQGAQHF.

The J gene is TRBJ2-7, the V gene TRBV11-3; TRBD1 aligns across 11 bases. V gave up 5 bases and J gave up 5 bases; unmatched junction bases: 8. The germline gives CDR1 SGHNT, CDR2 YENEEA. This CDR3 spans 15 amino acids. In nucleotides, the CDR3 is TGTGCCAGCAGCCCCCGGACAGGGGGCGGGAACGAGCAGTACTTC. Amino acid sequence: CASSPRTGGGNEQYF.

Turning to this clone: Because it lacks the conserved phenylalanine or tryptophan at the end, this CDR3 is likely a read error. This chain connects TRBV30 to TRBJ1-1; 7 nucleotides agree with TRBD1. With 4 bases clipped from V and 1 base from J, the junction kept 6 bases outside the gene matches. In germline, CDR1 is GTSNPN, CDR2 SVGIG (reference sequence). The CDR3 covers 14 residues. The CDR3: CAWIKRDRNTEAFL. DNA for the CDR3: TGTGCCTGGATCAAGCGGGACAGGAACACTGAAGCTTTCTTG.

This clone was observed a few times. The CDR3 loop is CASSSHGGETDTQYF. In DNA form, the CDR3 reads TGTGCCAGCAGCTCTCATGGGGGCGAAACAGATACGCAGTATTTT. V gene TRBV5-4 combines with J gene TRBJ2-3, with D possibly being TRBD1 (6 bases). The ends were cut back, 3 bases at V and 3 bases at J, with 14 bases in the middle. Germline V gives CDR1 SGHNT, CDR2 YYREEE (reference sequence). The CDR3 is 15 residues long.

J is TRBJ1-5 and V is TRBV7-9, with D unresolved. CDR3 length: 14 amino acids. With 6 bases removed from V and 0 bases from J, the gap between germline ends came to 9 bases. Germline V gives CDR1 SEHNR, CDR2 FQNEAQ (reference sequence). The CDR3 protein is CASSYGGSNQPQHF. CDR3 in DNA: TGTGCCAGCAGTTACGGAGGTAGCAATCAGCCCCAGCATTTT.

This chain joins TRBV30 and TRBJ1-2; tentative D call: TRBD1 (6 bases). The CDR3 length is 14 residues. Germline V gene data show CDR1 as GTSNPN and CDR2 as SVGIG (reference sequence). The V and J ends lost 0 bases and 8 bases respectively, with 16 bases between them. CDR3 amino acids: CAWSVHARGWGYTF. The CDR3 nucleotides are TGTGCCTGGAGTGTACATGCCAGGGGTTGGGGCTACACCTTC.

This clone has just one count. The rearrangement joins TRBV7-8 to TRBJ2-5; D unresolved. The CDR3 contains 15 residues. Germline-derived CDR1 and CDR2 are SGHVS and FQNEAQ. V was shortened by 2 bases and J by 4 bases, with 14 bases between the two germline ends. CDR3 in amino acids: CASSLSRASVETQYF. Written as DNA, the CDR3 is TGTGCCAGCAGCTTATCTCGGGCCTCGGTAGAGACCCAGTACTTC.

The chain carries TRBV4-1 and TRBJ2-7; TRBD2 aligns across 13 bases. Trimming cost V 9 bases and J 1 base; bases outside gene matches: 18. The CDR3 is 19 residues long. Germline CDR1 MGHRA, CDR2 YSYEKL. CDR3 amino acids: CARTPAATSGGPNSYEQYF. CDR3 nucleotide sequence: TGCGCCAGAACCCCAGCCGCGACTAGCGGGGGGCCTAATTCCTACGAGCAGTACTTC.

This clone appeared a few times. The chain joins TRBV7-9 to TRBJ1-5, with 7 positions matching TRBD1. Trimming took 0 bases from V and 5 from J; bases not matched to a gene: 7. The germline V gene encodes CDR1 SEHNR and CDR2 FQNEAQ (reference sequence). The CDR3 is made up of 16 amino acids. CDR3 nucleotide sequence: TGTGCCAGCAGCTTAGCGCCTACAGGGGCTCATCAGCCCCAGCATTTT. Encoded protein: CASSLAPTGAHQPQHF. Filled out from reference TRBV7-9 and TRBJ1-5, the complete variable domain reads DTGVSQNPRHKITKRGQNVTFRCDPISEHNRLYWYRQTLGQGPEFLTYFQNEAQLEKSRLLSDRFSAERPKGSFSTLEIQRTEQGDSAMYLCASSLAPTGAHQPQHFGDGTRLSIL.

The chain employs TRBV11-3 and TRBJ2-7; D is perhaps TRBD1 (6 bases). Germline V CDR1 and CDR2: SGHNT, YENEEA. V lost 9 bases, J lost 2 bases, and 17 bases lay in between. The CDR3 spans 14 residues. The CDR3 protein is CASKPGTNTYEQYF. The CDR3 nucleotides are TGTGCCAGTAAGCCTGGGACAAACACCTACGAGCAGTACTTC.

This clone was detected only a few times. The chain is built from TRBV27 and TRBJ2-1; 10 bases line up with TRBD1. The CDR3 sequence is 16 residues long. The V gene's germline CDR1 is MNHEY and CDR2 SMNVEV (reference sequence). V lost 1 base to trimming and J lost 3 bases; unmatched junction nucleotides: 3. The DNA for the CDR3 is TGTGCCAGCAGTTTATATGGGGACAGGGGCTACAATGAGCAGTTCTTC. Protein: CASSLYGDRGYNEQFF.

The chain uses TRBV7-2 and TRBJ1-6; no definite D call. Trimming took off 4 bases at V and 4 bases at J, with 11 bases between the two ends. CDR3 length: 15 amino acids. Germline values: CDR1 SGHTA, CDR2 FQGNSA. This CDR3 is CASSSPWGYNSPLHF. The CDR3 bases are TGTGCCAGCAGCTCCCCGTGGGGTTATAATTCACCCCTCCACTTT.

The genes are TRBV13 and TRBJ1-1, with TRBD1 identical over 10 bases. V dropped 4 bases and J dropped 4; count of bases not matched to a gene: 3. CDR3 length: 14 residues. Germline V gene lookup returns CDR1 PRHDT and CDR2 FYEKMQ (reference sequence). As DNA, the CDR3 is TGTGCCAGCAGCTCCCGGACAGGGGGCACTGAAGCTTTCTTT. Its protein product is CASSSRTGGTEAFF.

The genes are TRBV4-3 and TRBJ1-2; D unclear. This CDR3 spans 16 amino acids. Trimming shortened V by 0 bases and J by 0 bases, and 11 bases separated the two germline ends. Germline CDR1 and CDR2: LGHNA and YSLEER. The CDR3 loop reads CASSQDLVGANYGYTF. CDR3 coding DNA: TGCGCCAGCAGCCAAGATCTTGTGGGAGCTAACTATGGCTACACCTTC.

The chain has TRBV10-3 and TRBJ1-1, with D uncertain. CDR3 length: 15 residues. Trimming shortened V by 3 bases and J by 4 bases, and 15 bases separated the two germline ends. The germline gives CDR1 ENHRY, CDR2 SYGVKD. This CDR3 is CAISENPMGSTEAFF. The CDR3 nucleotides are TGTGCCATCAGTGAAAACCCAATGGGAAGCACTGAAGCTTTCTTT.